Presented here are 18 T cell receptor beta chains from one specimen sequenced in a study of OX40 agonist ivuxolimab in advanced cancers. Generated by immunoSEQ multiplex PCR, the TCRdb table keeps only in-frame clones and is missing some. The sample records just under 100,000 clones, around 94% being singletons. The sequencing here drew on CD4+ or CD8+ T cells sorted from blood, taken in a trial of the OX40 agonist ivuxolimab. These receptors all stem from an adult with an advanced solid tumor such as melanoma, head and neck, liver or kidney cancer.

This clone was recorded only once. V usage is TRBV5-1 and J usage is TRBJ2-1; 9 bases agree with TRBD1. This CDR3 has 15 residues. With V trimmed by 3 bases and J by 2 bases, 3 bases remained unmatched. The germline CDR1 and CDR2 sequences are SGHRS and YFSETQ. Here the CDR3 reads CASSSTGGTYNEQFF. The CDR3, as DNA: TGCGCCAGCAGCTCCACAGGGGGCACCTACAATGAGCAGTTCTTC.

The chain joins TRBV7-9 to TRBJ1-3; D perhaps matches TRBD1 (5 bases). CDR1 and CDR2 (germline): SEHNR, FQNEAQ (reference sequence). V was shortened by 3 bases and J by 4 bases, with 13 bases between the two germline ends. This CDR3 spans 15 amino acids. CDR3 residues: CASSLHRTSGNTIYF. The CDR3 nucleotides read TGTGCCAGCAGCTTGCACAGGACATCCGGAAACACCATATATTTT.

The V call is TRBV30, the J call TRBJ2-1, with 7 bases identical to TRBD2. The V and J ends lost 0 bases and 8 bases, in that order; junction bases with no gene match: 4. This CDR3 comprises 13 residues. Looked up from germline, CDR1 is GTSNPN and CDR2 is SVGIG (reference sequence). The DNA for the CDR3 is TGTGCCTGGAGTGTTGCGGGAGTGGATGAGCAGTTCTTC. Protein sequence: CAWSVAGVDEQFF.

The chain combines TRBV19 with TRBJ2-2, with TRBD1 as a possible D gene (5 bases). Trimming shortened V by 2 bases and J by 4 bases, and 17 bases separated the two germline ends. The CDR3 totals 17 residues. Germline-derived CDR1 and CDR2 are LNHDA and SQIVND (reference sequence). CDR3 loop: CASSIKSGRATTGELFF. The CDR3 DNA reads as TGTGCCAGTAGTATAAAGTCGGGCAGGGCGACCACCGGGGAGCTGTTTTTT.

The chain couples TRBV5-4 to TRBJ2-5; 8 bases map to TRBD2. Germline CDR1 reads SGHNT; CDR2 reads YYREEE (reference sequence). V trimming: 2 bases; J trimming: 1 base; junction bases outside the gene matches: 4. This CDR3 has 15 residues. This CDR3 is CASSLTAGGQETQYF. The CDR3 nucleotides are TGTGCCAGCAGCTTAACTGCGGGGGGCCAAGAGACCCAGTACTTC.

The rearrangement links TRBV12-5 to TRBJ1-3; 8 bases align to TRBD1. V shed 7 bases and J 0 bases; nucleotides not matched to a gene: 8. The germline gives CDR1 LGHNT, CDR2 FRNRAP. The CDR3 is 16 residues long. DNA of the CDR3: TGTGCTAGTGCCCCGGGACAGGTCCTCTCTGGAAACACCATATATTTT. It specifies CASAPGQVLSGNTIYF.

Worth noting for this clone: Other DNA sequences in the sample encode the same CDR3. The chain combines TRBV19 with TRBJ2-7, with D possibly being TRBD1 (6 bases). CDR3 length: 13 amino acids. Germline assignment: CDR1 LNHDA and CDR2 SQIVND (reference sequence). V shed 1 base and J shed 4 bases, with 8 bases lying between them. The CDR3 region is CASSIGTAYEQYF. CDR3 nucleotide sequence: TGTGCCAGTAGTATAGGGACAGCTTACGAGCAGTACTTC.

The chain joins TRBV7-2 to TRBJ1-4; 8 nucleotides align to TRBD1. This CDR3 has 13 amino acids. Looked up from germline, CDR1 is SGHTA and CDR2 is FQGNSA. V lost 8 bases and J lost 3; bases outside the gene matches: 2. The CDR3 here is CASRTGSNEKLFF. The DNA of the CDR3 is TGTGCCAGCCGGACAGGGTCTAATGAAAAACTGTTTTTT.

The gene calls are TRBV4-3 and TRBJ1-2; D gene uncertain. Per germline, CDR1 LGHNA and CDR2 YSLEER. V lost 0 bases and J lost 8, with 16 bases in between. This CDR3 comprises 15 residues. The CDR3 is CASSQDHRVADGYTF. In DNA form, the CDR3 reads TGCGCCAGCAGCCAAGATCATAGGGTGGCGGACGGCTACACCTTC.

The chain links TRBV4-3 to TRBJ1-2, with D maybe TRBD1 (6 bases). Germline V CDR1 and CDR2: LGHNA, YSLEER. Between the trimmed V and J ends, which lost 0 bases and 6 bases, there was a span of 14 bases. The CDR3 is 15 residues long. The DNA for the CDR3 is TGCGCCAGCAGCCAAGATTACGTAGGGGGAAATGGCTACACCTTC. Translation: CASSQDYVGGNGYTF.

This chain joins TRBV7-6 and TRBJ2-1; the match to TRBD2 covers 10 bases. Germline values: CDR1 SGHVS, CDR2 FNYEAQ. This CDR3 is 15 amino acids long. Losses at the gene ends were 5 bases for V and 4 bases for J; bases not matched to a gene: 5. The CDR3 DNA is TGTGCCAGCAGCCCTCTAGCGGGGGAGTACAATGAGCAGTTCTTC. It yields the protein CASSPLAGEYNEQFF.

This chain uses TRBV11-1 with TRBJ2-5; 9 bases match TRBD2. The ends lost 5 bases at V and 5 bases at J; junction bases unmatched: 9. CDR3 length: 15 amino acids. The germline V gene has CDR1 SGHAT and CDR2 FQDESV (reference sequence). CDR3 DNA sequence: TGTGCCAGCAGCCCCGAGGGGCGGGAGGGTGAGACCCAGTACTTC. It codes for CASSPEGREGETQYF.

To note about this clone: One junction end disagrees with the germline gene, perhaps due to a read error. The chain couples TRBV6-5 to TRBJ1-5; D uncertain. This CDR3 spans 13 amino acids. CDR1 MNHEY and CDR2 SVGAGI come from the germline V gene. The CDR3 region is CASHRDSNRPQHF. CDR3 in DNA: TGTGCCAGCCACCGGGATAGCAATCGGCCCCAGCATTTT.

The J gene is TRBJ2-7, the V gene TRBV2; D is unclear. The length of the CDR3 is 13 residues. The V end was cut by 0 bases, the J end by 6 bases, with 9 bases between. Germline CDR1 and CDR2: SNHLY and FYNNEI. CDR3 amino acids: CASSEAGPSEQYF. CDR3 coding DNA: TGTGCCAGCAGTGAAGCTGGACCCAGCGAGCAGTACTTC.

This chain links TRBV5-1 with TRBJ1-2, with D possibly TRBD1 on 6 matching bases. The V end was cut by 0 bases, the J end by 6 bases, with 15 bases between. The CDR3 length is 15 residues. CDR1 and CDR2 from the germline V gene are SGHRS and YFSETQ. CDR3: CASSLGSGGHDGYTF. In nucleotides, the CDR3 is TGCGCCAGCAGCTTGGGATCGGGGGGCCACGATGGCTACACCTTC.

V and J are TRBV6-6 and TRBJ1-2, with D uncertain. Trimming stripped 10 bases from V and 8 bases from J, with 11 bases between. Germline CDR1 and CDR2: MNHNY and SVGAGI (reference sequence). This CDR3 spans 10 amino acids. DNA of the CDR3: TGTGCCACCCGGGGTCCGGGCTACACCTTC. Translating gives CATRGPGYTF.

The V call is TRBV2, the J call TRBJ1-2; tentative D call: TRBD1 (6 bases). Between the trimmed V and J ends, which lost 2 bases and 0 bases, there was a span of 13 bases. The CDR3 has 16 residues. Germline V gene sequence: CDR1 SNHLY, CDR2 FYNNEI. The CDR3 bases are TGTGCCAGCAGTGAACGGGGGCGTGCATCTAACTATGGCTACACCTTC. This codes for CASSERGRASNYGYTF.

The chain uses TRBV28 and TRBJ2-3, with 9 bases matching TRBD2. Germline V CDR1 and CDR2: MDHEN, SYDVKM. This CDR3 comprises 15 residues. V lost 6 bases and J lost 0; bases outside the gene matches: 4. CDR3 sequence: CASRDTSGSTDTQYF. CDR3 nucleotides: TGTGCCAGCAGAGACACTAGCGGGAGCACAGATACGCAGTATTTT.